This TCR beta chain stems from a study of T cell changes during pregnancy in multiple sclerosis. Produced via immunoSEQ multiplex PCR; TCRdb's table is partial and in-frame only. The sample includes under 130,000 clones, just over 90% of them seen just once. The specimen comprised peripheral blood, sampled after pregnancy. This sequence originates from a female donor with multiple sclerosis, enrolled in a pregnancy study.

The CDR3 protein is CATLFETEAFF. The CDR3 DNA reads as TGTGCCACCCTTTTTGAGACTGAAGCTTTCTTT. The chain is built from TRBV2 and TRBJ1-1; D is unclear. The CDR3 covers 11 residues. The ends were cut back, 10 bases at V and 5 bases at J, with 11 bases in the middle. CDR1 and CDR2 from the germline V gene are SNHLY and FYNNEI.